This TCR beta chain came from a study of cytomegalovirus exposure and HLA in healthy donors (dated 2017 in TCRdb). About the study as a whole: According to a later analysis, one platform produced both the 100 to 150 validation repertoires and the 700 or so repertoires of the first cohort. The study aimed to test whether cataloging public T cell receptors could reveal signatures of past pathogen exposure. A separate validation cohort of over 95 different subjects was used in addition to the approximately 700-subject first cohort. The study combined high-throughput TCR immunosequencing, statistical association of individual TCRs with disease status, and machine learning to predict cytomegalovirus infection status. Broad study findings and their caveats: The authors suggested that the approach could potentially be extended to other disease states and immunological phenotypes. A later analysis found that TCRs clustered in the first cohort also tended to co-occur in the approximately 120 validation repertoires, with approximately 93% of cluster scores above 0. All 120 or so repertoires were used to score co-occurrence in the validation cohort in a later analysis, because that analysis had no HLA typing for the cohort. In the study, 150 to 200 TCR beta chains were listed as associated with cytomegalovirus. While some public TCRs were present in many individuals, most TCR sequences turned up only very rarely across donors. The classifier was reported to diagnose cytomegalovirus status with high specificity and sensitivity in both the original and validation cohorts. In vitro tests confirmed that a few of the cytomegalovirus-associated TCR beta chains recognize cytomegalovirus antigens.

The CDR3, from cysteine to phenylalanine, totals 18 residues. CDR3 DNA is the only sequence kept; it has 54 bases, read in frame from the first base. V is cut by 6 bases and J by 6 bases, and the space between the germline ends is 30 bases. The germline V gene supplies CDR1 SGHAT and CDR2 FQNNGV. Turning to this clone: The clone's antigen remains unknown. No quality values exist for individual bases; no much larger clone is one base distant.

The library was obtained by the immunoSEQ multiplex PCR assay. The paper's processing steps were these. To diagnose cytomegalovirus status from the catalog of TCR beta chain sequences, a statistical classification framework was built. Imported from immuneACCESS, the table was reduced by TCRdb to in-frame sequences with V and J called. These copies leave out some clones; in studies compared against another copy, an unresolved V gene accounts for under half, and the cause of the remainder is not known. V and J calls and clone size are those listed in that table; D and trimming were worked out from the DNA. The table for this sample lists about 240,000 clones; around 86% of them were counted only once. Around 1.2% of the sample rests with the top ten. Separate from the roughly 700-subject first cohort, the validation cohort of more than 90 subjects was the group to which the donors belonged.

The sequence came from a woman in her twenties or thirties in good health and CMV-seropositive. Sample: PBMCs. The chain joins TRBV11-2 to TRBJ2-7, and the D gene may be TRBD2, 6 bases matching. The CDR3 is CASRTYQIAGRGFGEQYF. The DNA sequence is TGTGCCAGCAGGACGTACCAAATTGCGGGGAGAGGTTTTGGCGAGCAGTACTTC.